This record concerns one T cell receptor (beta chain) sequence. The CDR3 has 15 amino acids. Germline loops: CDR1 MNHNY, CDR2 SVGAGI (reference sequence). The ends were cut back, 4 bases at V and 4 bases at J, with 16 bases in the middle. The data derive from a study of OX40 agonist ivuxolimab in advanced cancers. Overall study: Ivuxolimab, an agonistic anti-OX40 (CD134) antibody, was given to patients. Of the participants, about 40% had some prior anti-PD-1, anti-PD-L1 or anti-CTLA-4 therapy, which was allowed.

Clones were sequenced by immunoSEQ multiplex PCR, and TCRdb holds only the in-frame ones, with some missing. The sample records about 35,000 clones, approximately 79% being singletons. This specimen was CD4+ or CD8+ T cells sorted from blood, taken in a trial of the OX40 agonist ivuxolimab. The rearrangement uses TRBV6-6 and TRBJ1-2; D is perhaps TRBD1 (5 bases). This receptor was obtained from an adult with an advanced solid tumor such as melanoma, head and neck, liver or kidney cancer. CDR3 DNA sequence: TGTGCCAGCAGTTCCGGGGCTTTTGATATCTATGGCTACACCTTC. This codes for CASSSGAFDIYGYTF.